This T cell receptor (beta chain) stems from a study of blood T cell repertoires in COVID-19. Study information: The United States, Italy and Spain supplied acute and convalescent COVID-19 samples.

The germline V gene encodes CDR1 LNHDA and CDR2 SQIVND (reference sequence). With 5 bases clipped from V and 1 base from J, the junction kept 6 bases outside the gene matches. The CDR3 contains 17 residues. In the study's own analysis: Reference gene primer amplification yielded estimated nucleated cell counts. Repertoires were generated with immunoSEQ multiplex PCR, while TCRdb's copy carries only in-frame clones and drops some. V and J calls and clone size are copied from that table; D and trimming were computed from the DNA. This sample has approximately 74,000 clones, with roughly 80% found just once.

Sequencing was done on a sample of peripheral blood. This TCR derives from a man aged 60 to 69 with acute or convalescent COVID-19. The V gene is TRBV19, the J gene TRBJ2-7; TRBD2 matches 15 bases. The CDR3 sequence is CASSPRTSGGGSYEQYF. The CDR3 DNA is TGTGCCAGTAGTCCCCGGACTAGCGGGGGGGGATCCTACGAGCAGTACTTC.